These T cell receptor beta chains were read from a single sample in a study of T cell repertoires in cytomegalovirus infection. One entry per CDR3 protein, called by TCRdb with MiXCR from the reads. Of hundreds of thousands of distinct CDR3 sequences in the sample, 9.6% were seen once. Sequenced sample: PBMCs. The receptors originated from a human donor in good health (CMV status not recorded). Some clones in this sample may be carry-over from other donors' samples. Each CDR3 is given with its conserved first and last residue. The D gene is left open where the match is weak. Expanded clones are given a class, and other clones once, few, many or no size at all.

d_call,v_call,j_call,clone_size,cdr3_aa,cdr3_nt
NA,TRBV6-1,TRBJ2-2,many,CASSELENGELFF,TGTGCCAGCAGTGAACTCGAAAATGGGGAGCTGTTTTTT
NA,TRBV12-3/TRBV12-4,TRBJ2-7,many,CASSLRGISYEQYF,TGTGCCAGCAGTTTACGAGGGATCTCCTACGAGCAGTACTTC
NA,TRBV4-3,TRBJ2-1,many,CASSPPGGDEQFF,TGCGCCAGCAGCCCCCCAGGGGGGGATGAGCAGTTCTTC
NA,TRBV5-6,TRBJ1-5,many,CASSLGGVVGNQPQHF,TGTGCCAGCAGCTTGGGAGGGGTAGTAGGCAATCAGCCCCAGCATTTT
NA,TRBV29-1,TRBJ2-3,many,CSVEGQSTDTQYF,TGCAGCGTTGAAGGACAGTCCACAGATACGCAGTATTTT
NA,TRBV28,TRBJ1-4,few,CASSLGAAWDEKLFF,TGTGCCAGCTCCCTCGGGGCAGCTTGGGATGAAAAACTGTTTTTT
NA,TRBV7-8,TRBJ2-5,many,CASNSNRGLRAETQYF,TGTGCCAGCAACTCGAATCGGGGGCTAAGGGCGGAGACCCAGTACTTC
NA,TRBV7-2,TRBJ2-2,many,CASSKYTGELFF,TGTGCCAGCAGCAAATACACCGGGGAGCTGTTTTTT
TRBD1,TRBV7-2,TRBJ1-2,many,CASSLAPGDRSNYGYTF,TGTGCCAGCAGCTTAGCCCCCGGGGACAGATCTAACTATGGCTACACCTTC
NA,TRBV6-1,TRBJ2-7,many,CASSEAGTFYEQYF,TGTGCCAGCAGTGAAGCTGGGACATTCTACGAGCAGTACTTC
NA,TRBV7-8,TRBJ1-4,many,CASSTLKGGRGEKLFF,TGTGCCAGCAGCACGTTAAAAGGAGGAAGGGGAGAAAAACTGTTTTTT
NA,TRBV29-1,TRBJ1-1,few,CSVRKELNTEAFF,TGCAGCGTTCGAAAGGAGTTGAACACTGAAGCTTTCTTT
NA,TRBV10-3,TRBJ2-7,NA,CAISQGPDTPQDEQYF,TGTGCCATCAGTCAGGGTCCGGACACTCCTCAGGACGAGCAGTACTTC
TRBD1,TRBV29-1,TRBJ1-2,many,CSVAGRGRGNYGYTF,TGCAGCGTTGCCGGGCGGGGCAGGGGGAACTATGGCTACACCTTC
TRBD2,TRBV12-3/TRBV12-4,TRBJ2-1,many,CASSRLAGSYNEQFF,TGTGCCAGCAGTCGACTAGCGGGGAGTTACAATGAGCAGTTCTTC